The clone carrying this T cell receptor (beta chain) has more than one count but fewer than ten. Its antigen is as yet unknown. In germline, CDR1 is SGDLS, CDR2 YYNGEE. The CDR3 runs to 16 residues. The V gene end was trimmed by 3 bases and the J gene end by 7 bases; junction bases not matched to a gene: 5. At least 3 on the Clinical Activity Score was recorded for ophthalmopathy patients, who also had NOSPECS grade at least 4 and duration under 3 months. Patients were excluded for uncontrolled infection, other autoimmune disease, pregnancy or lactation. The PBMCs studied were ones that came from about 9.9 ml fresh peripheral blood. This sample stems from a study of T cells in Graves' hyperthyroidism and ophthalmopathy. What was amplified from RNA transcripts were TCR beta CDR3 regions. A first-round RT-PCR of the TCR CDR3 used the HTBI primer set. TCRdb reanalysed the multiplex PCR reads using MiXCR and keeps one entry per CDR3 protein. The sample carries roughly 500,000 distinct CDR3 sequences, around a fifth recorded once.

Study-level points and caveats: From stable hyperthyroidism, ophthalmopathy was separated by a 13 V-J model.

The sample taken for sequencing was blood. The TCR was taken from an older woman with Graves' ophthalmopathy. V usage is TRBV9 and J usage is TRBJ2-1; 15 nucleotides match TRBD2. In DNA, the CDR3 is TGTGCCAGCAGCGCCCGGACTAGCGGGAGGGAAAATGAGCAGTTCTTC. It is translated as CASSARTSGRENEQFF.